The TCR beta chain described here comes from a study of vaccination and CD4 T cells after COVID-19. Oncomine TCR Beta short-read sequencing was applied to DNA from cultured CD4+ T cells. Each CDR3 protein gets one entry after TCRdb re-called the PCR reads with MiXCR. The profile shows more than 15,000 distinct CDR3 sequences, 45% of them singletons. As to treatment: roughly nine-day PBMC culture with coronavirus spike peptide pools or control peptides (ViraFEST assay). This CDR3 is built from 14 residues. Trimming pared 2 bases from V and 0 bases from J, leaving 9 bases between. On this clonotype itself: Its target is unknown.

The V gene is TRBV5-3, the J gene TRBJ2-7; a possible D gene is TRBD1 (5 bases). TRBV5-3 is annotated as an ORF whose role is uncertain. The sequence came from a human donor who received a COVID-19 vaccine. The starting material was CD4+ T cells from blood, cultured in vitro, obtained before SARS-CoV-2 vaccination. CDR3 bases: TGTGCCAGAAGCTTAGACAGCAGCTCCTACGAGCAGTACTTC. As protein: CARSLDSSSYEQYF.